This T cell receptor beta chain was captured in a study of blood T cell repertoires in COVID-19. Study overall: The analysed material was cDNA or gDNA that came from T cells, B-cell-depleted T cells, or PBMCs.

Original methodology: Researchers report that nucleated cell counts were estimated from reference gene primer amplification. Using immunoSEQ multiplex PCR, the repertoire was profiled, and TCRdb retains in-frame clones only, with some absent. V, J and clone size derive from that table, while D and trimming were established from the DNA sequence. The data hold about 37,000 clones, with about nine tenths observed a single time. The CDR3 contains 13 residues. The J segment lost 12 bases and the V segment lost 0 bases, leaving 5 bases of the junction unmatched. From germline, CDR1 is SGDLS and CDR2 YYNGEE.

This TCR was sampled from a human donor in a cohort sampled during active COVID-19. The V and J genes are TRBV9 and TRBJ2-5; 10 positions agree with TRBD2. Sequencing used peripheral blood. The CDR3 DNA follows: TGTGCCAGCAGCGTAGGGCCTAGCGGGGGAAAGTACTTC. Encoded protein: CASSVGPSGGKYF. Filled out from reference TRBV9 and TRBJ2-5, the complete variable domain reads DSGVTQTPKHLITATGQRVTLRCSPRSGDLSVYWYQQSLDQGLQFLIQYYNGEERAKGNILERFSAQQFPDLHSELNLSSLELGDSALYFCASSVGPSGGKYFGPGTRLLVL.